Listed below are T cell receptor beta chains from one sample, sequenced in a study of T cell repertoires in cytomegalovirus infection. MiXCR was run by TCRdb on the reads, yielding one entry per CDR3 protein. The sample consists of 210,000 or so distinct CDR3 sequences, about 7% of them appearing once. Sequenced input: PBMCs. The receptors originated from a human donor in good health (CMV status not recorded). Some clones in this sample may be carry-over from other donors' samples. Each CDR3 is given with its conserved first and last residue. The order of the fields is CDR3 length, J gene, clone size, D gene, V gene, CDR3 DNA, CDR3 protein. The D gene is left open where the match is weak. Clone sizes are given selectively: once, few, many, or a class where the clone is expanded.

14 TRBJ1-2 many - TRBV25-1 TGTGCCAGCAGTGGCAGGACGGATGTATATGGCTACACCTTC CASSGRTDVYGYTF
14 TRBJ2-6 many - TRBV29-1 TGCAGCGTTGTAGGGGGTTCTGGGGCCAACGTCCTGACTTTC CSVVGGSGANVLTF
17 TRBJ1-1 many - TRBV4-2 TGTGCCAGCAGCCTCATGGGGGGGACCAGGGGGAACACTGAAGCTTTCTTT CASSLMGGTRGNTEAFF
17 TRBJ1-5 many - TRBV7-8 TGTGCCAGCAGCTTCCAGGGGATCGGGATTAGCAATCAGCCCCAGCATTTT CASSFQGIGISNQPQHF
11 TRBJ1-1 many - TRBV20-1 TGCAGTGCTTTCAGGGGTTTCGAAGCTTTCTTT CSAFRGFEAFF
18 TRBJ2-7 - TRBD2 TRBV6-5 TGTGCCAGCCGGGAGGGGGAATCGAGGGGGTGGCACTCCTACGAGCAGTACTTC CASREGESRGWHSYEQYF
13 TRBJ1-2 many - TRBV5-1 TGCGCCAGCAGCTTGGAACAGGGTCATGGCTACACCTTC CASSLEQGHGYTF
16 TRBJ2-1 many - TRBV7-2 TGTGCCAGCAGCCCCCGACAGGGAGGGAGGTGGAATGAGCAGTTCTTC CASSPRQGGRWNEQFF
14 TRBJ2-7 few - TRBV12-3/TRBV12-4 TGTGCCAGCAGTTTCAACAGAGGAATCGACGAGCAGTACTTC CASSFNRGIDEQYF
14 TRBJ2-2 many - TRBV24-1 TGTGCCACCAACGGGGGTCCGAACACCGGGGAGCTGTTTTTT CATNGGPNTGELFF
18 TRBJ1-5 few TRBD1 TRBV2 TGTGCCAGCACAGCGGGACAGGGCCCCATTGATAGCAATCAGCCCCAGCATTTT CASTAGQGPIDSNQPQHF